This T cell receptor (beta chain) was recorded in a study of early T cells in non-severe SARS-CoV-2 infection. Each cDNA molecule carried a unique molecular identifier. A single record per CDR3 protein comes from TCRdb applying MiXCR to the 5' RACE reads. This table has some 32,000 distinct CDR3 sequences, approximately 5.3% appearing once. The CDR3 is 14 amino acids. Germline assignment: CDR1 MGHDK and CDR2 SYGVNS. Trimming removed 1 base from V and 4 bases from J, with 8 bases in between. This clonotype was seen more than once but under ten times. This TCR derives from an adult who was a healthcare worker with PCR-confirmed SARS-CoV-2 infection or an uninfected control (not recorded which). The sequenced sample was whole blood. J is TRBJ1-5 and V is TRBV25-1; D uncertain. The DNA for the CDR3 is TGTGCCAGCAGTGAATCGGGGATAAATCAGCCCCAGCATTTT. Protein: CASSESGINQPQHF.